Described below is a single T cell receptor (beta chain) sequence and its context. Its antigen remains unknown. V dropped 5 bases and J dropped 8 bases, with 9 bases sitting between them. Germline V gives CDR1 WNHNN, CDR2 SYGVQD (reference sequence). The CDR3 has 11 residues. The sample is drawn from a study of OX40 agonist ivuxolimab in advanced cancers. Overall study: The patients got ivuxolimab, which is an agonistic anti-OX40 (CD134) antibody. A history of anti-PD-1, anti-PD-L1 or anti-CTLA-4 therapy was acceptable, and around 36% had some.

Using immunoSEQ multiplex PCR, the repertoire was profiled, and TCRdb retains in-frame clones only, with some absent. This sample has about 70,000 clones, with more than 80% found just once. Study findings and constraints: On average, a greater number of expanded clones characterised CD8+ T cells relative to CD4+. Expansion of clones was among the lowest in partial responders at 0.1-3.0 mg/kg.

Sequencing was performed on CD4+ or CD8+ T cells sorted from blood, taken in a trial of the OX40 agonist ivuxolimab. This TCR was sampled from an adult with an advanced solid tumor such as melanoma, head and neck, liver or kidney cancer. This chain connects TRBV10-1 to TRBJ1-1; D possibly corresponds to TRBD1 (6 bases). The CDR3 DNA reads as TGCGCCAGCAGTACGGGGGCCGAAGCTTTCTTT. Amino acids: CASSTGAEAFF.